This TCR beta chain was obtained from a study of T cell repertoires in cytomegalovirus infection. Study-level background: Public TCR beta signatures were indicative of both CMV infection and a matching HLA type. Study results and caveats: Cumulative public TCR beta family frequency identified carriers of CMV plus the relevant HLA. Ex vivo, HLA-C-restricted CMV-specific TCR beta clonotypes prevailed over the rest of the response.

This clonotype showed up many times. No antigen is known for it. MiXCR was run by TCRdb on the reads, yielding one entry per CDR3 protein. The sample has almost 500,000 distinct CDR3 sequences, over 9% seen once. The germline V gene encodes CDR1 KGHDR and CDR2 SFDVKD. The V and J ends lost 4 bases and 3 bases respectively, with 8 bases between them. CDR3 size: 13 residues. V gene TRBV24-1 combines with J gene TRBJ2-5, with a possible D match to TRBD1 (5 bases). The TCR comes from a human donor in good health (CMV status not recorded). Some clones in this sample may be carry-over from other donors' samples. The sequencing input was PBMCs. This CDR3 reads CATSEGVEETQYF. CDR3 DNA sequence: TGTGCCACCAGTGAAGGGGTGGAAGAGACCCAGTACTTC.